This T cell receptor beta chain was retrieved from a study of blood T cell repertoires in COVID-19. The overall study: Sources were T cells, B-cell-depleted T cells, or PBMCs; the material itself was cDNA or gDNA.

J lost 10 bases, V lost 4 bases, and 7 bases had no gene match. The CDR3 runs to 15 residues. How the authors handled the data: Using reference gene primer amplification, nucleated cell counts were estimated. This table comes from immunoSEQ multiplex PCR, and its TCRdb copy is limited to in-frame clones, with some not included. D and trimming were read from the DNA, whereas the V and J calls and clone size are those reported in that table. The sample consists of about 79,000 clones, around 89% of them appearing once. Sequencing was done on a sample of peripheral blood. The clonotype comes from a man aged 65 to 85 with active or convalescent COVID-19. The chain couples TRBV5-3 to TRBJ2-1; 14 bases agree with TRBD2. TRBV5-3 has ORF status, its function being uncertain. CDR3 region: CARSQGLAGGYEQFF. CDR3 nucleotides: TGTGCCAGAAGCCAAGGACTAGCGGGAGGTTACGAGCAGTTCTTC.